These T cell receptor beta chains were read from a single sample in a study of shared clonotypes between healthy human individuals. Some clones are missing from TCRdb's copy, which holds only in-frame ones; the method was immunoSEQ multiplex PCR. The data show 450,000 to 600,000 clones, 79% seen once. Material for sequencing was PBMCs. The source of these receptors is a woman aged 35 to 49 in good health. Some clones in this sample may be carry-over from other donors' samples. CDR3s include the opening cysteine and the closing phenylalanine or tryptophan. The D gene is left open where the match is weak. The size of a clone is reported for some rows only, either as once, few or many, or as a class for expanded clones.

clone size,D gene,V gene,J gene,CDR3 protein,CDR3 DNA
NA,NA,TRBV7-8,TRBJ1-4,CASSKNRVPNEKLFF,TGTGCCAGCAGCAAAAACAGGGTCCCTAATGAAAAACTGTTTTTT
NA,TRBD2,TRBV7-2,TRBJ2-3,CASSSGLAGPTDTQYF,TGTGCCAGCAGCTCCGGACTAGCGGGCCCCACAGATACGCAGTATTTT
NA,TRBD1,TRBV11-3,TRBJ2-7,CASSFGTGGTYEQYF,TGTGCCAGCAGCTTTGGGACAGGGGGAACCTACGAGCAGTACTTC
NA,TRBD2,TRBV4-1,TRBJ2-3,CASSQEASGGSTDTQYF,TGCGCCAGCAGCCAAGAGGCTAGCGGGGGAAGCACAGATACGCAGTATTTT
NA,NA,TRBV9,TRBJ1-3,CASSVRNSGNTIYF,TGTGCCAGCAGCGTACGAAACTCTGGAAACACCATATATTTT
NA,TRBD1,TRBV5-4,TRBJ1-2,CASSLQGRQGVGYTF,TGTGCCAGCAGCCTGCAAGGTCGGCAGGGGGTAGGCTACACCTTC
NA,NA,TRBV9,TRBJ2-1,CASSVALGVMFDNEQFF,TGTGCCAGCAGCGTAGCTTTAGGGGTTATGTTCGACAATGAGCAGTTCTTC
NA,NA,TRBV27,TRBJ2-3,CASSGTSSLVYF,TGTGCCAGCAGTGGTACTAGCTCCCTCGTGTATTTT
NA,NA,TRBV7-6,TRBJ2-2,CASSLVLAIANTGELFF,TGTGCCAGCAGCTTGGTGCTAGCAATTGCGAACACCGGGGAGCTGTTTTTT
NA,NA,TRBV5-4,TRBJ2-7,CASSSGLSPYEQYF,TGTGCCAGCAGCTCCGGGCTCTCCCCCTACGAGCAGTACTTC
few,TRBD1,TRBV11-1,TRBJ2-1,CASSPDGQGGEQFF,TGTGCCAGCAGCCCCGATGGACAGGGGGGTGAGCAGTTCTTC
NA,NA,TRBV5-4,TRBJ2-3,CASSLVGEDTQYF,TGTGCCAGCAGCTTGGTCGGGGAAGATACGCAGTATTTT
NA,NA,TRBV28,TRBJ2-1,CASSLVSLVSYNEQFF,TGTGCCAGCAGTTTAGTAAGCCTAGTCTCCTACAATGAGCAGTTCTTC
NA,NA,TRBV27,TRBJ1-5,CASSPRTQLQPQHF,TGTGCCAGCAGTCCCCGGACCCAACTCCAGCCCCAGCATTTT